Each of the 21 T cell receptor beta chains below was sequenced from the same sample in a study of neurological immune-mediated disorders. Described time point: technical triplicate 2. TCRdb processed the 5' RACE reads anew with MiXCR; each CDR3 protein has one entry. This sample yields about 59,000 distinct CDR3 sequences, of which approximately 25% are seen a single time; less than 6% belongs to the top ten. What was sequenced was PBMCs. These receptors were obtained from a man aged 60 to 69 with HTLV-1-associated myelopathy (HAM/TSP).

This clonotype was seen a few times. The chain joins TRBV20-1 to TRBJ2-7; no firm D call. Germline lookup yields CDR1 DFQATT and CDR2 SNEGSKA (reference sequence). This CDR3 contains 13 residues. The V gene lost 0 bases and the J gene lost 6 bases, with 12 bases spanning the gap. In DNA form, the CDR3 reads TGCAGTGCTAGAGATCTGAAAGGGCTCGAGCAGTACTTC. Translation: CSARDLKGLEQYF.

This clonotype was seen many times. This chain uses TRBV6-2 or TRBV6-3 with TRBJ2-1, with 10 nucleotides matching TRBD2. In germline, CDR1 is MNHEY, CDR2 SVGEGT. The CDR3 is 17 residues long. V shed 2 bases, J shed 5 bases, and the junction held 9 bases outside the gene matches. The CDR3, as DNA: TGTGCCAGCAGTTACCCCCCTAGCGGGAGTAATAACAATGAGCAGTTCTTC. It yields the protein CASSYPPSGSNNNEQFF.

CDR3 sequence: CASSQDPGVADEQYF. CDR3 bases: TGTGCCAGCAGCCAAGATCCAGGTGTAGCGGACGAGCAGTACTTC. The chain employs TRBV4-2 and TRBJ2-7; TRBD2 is a possible D gene (6 bases). Germline V CDR1 and CDR2: LGHNA, YNFKEQ. This CDR3 region has 15 residues. V was clipped by 0 bases and J by 5 bases, with 14 bases between them.

This clonotype has at least ten counts. This sequence joins TRBV5-1 and TRBJ2-7, with TRBD1 matching 8 bases. J gave up 4 bases and V 0 bases, and 3 bases lay outside the gene matches. The CDR3 is 14 residues long. Germline CDR1 SGHRS, CDR2 YFSETQ. The CDR3 sequence: CASSLGDRTYEQYF. In DNA, the CDR3 is TGCGCCAGCAGCTTGGGGGACAGGACGTACGAGCAGTACTTC.

The chain uses TRBV4-2 and TRBJ2-7; D is uncertain. Germline CDR1 is LGHNA and CDR2 is YNFKEQ. The CDR3 sequence is 10 residues long. Trimming removed 1 base from V and 7 bases from J, with 2 bases in between. CDR3 sequence: CASSQGEQYF. As DNA, the CDR3 is TGTGCCAGCAGCCAAGGGGAGCAGTACTTC.

In its sample, this clonotype was seen many times. J is TRBJ1-1 and V is TRBV12-3 or TRBV12-4; D remains ambiguous. The CDR3 sequence is 13 residues long. V gave up 3 bases and J gave up 0 bases, with 5 bases separating them. CDR3 in amino acids: CASSLMLNTEAFF. DNA of the CDR3: TGTGCCAGCAGTTTGATGCTGAACACTGAAGCTTTCTTT.

Comments on this clonotype: Sequence at one end of the junction differs from germline and may be a read error. The chain combines TRBV7-8 with TRBJ2-7, with unresolved D. Per the germline V gene, CDR1 is SGHVS and CDR2 is FQNEAQ. The CDR3 sequence is 13 residues long. The CDR3 loop is CASSLGWAYEQYF. In DNA, the CDR3 is TGTGCTAGCAGTTTGGGGTGGGCCTACGAGCAGTACTTC. The full variable domain, in which reference TRBV7-8 and TRBJ2-7 provide the parts outside the CDR3, is GAGVSQSPRYKVAKRGQDVALRCDPISGHVSLFWYQQALGQGPEFLTYFQNEAQLDKSGLPSDRFFAERPEGSVSTLKIQRTQQEDSAVYLCASSLGWAYEQYFGPGTRLTVT.

At least ten counts were recorded for this clonotype. The chain links TRBV24-1 to TRBJ1-1; tentatively, D is TRBD1 (5 bases). The CDR3 runs to 11 residues. Germline V gene lookup returns CDR1 KGHDR and CDR2 SFDVKD. V lost 7 bases and J lost 5, with 7 bases in between. CDR3 in amino acids: CATSRGTEAFF. DNA of the CDR3: TGTGCCACCAGCCGGGGGACTGAAGCTTTCTTT.

V gene TRBV5-1 combines with J gene TRBJ2-3, with 8 bases identical to TRBD2. V trimming: 9 bases; J trimming: 1 base; junction bases outside the gene matches: 7. This CDR3 contains 14 residues. Germline assignment: CDR1 SGHRS and CDR2 YFSETQ. The DNA of the CDR3 is TGCGCCACCTCGGGACTAGTGGGCACAGATACGCAGTATTTT. Translated: CATSGLVGTDTQYF. Using reference TRBV5-1 and TRBJ2-3 for the parts outside the CDR3, the full variable domain is KAGVTQTPRYLIKTRGQQVTLSCSPISGHRSVSWYQQTPGQGLQFLFEYFSETQRNKGNFPGRFSGRQFSNSRSEMNVSTLELGDSALYLCATSGLVGTDTQYFGPGTRLTVL.

The CDR3 region is CASSFRGDEQYF. The CDR3 DNA is TGCGCCAGCAGCTTTAGGGGGGACGAGCAGTACTTC. The chain uses TRBV5-1 and TRBJ2-7; either TRBD1 or TRBD2 may fit D (6 bases each). V was cut by 2 bases and J by 5 bases, with 8 bases left in between. The germline gives CDR1 SGHRS, CDR2 YFSETQ. This CDR3 has 12 amino acids. Filled out from reference TRBV5-1 and TRBJ2-7, the complete variable domain reads KAGVTQTPRYLIKTRGQQVTLSCSPISGHRSVSWYQQTPGQGLQFLFEYFSETQRNKGNFPGRFSGRQFSNSRSEMNVSTLELGDSALYLCASSFRGDEQYFGPGTRLTVT.

This clonotype showed up many times. This rearrangement joins TRBV6-2 or TRBV6-3 to TRBJ2-2; D possibly corresponds to TRBD2 (5 bases). Trimming shortened V by 4 bases and J by 4 bases, and 10 bases separated the two germline ends. This CDR3 is 14 amino acids long. The germline CDR1 and CDR2 sequences are MNHEY and SVGEGT. For the CDR3, the DNA is TGTGCCAGCAGTTGGCAACGGGGCACCGGGGAGCTGTTTTTT. Translating it yields CASSWQRGTGELFF.

This chain connects TRBV20-1 to TRBJ1-2; 8 bases are shared with TRBD1. Germline V lookup: CDR1 DFQATT, CDR2 SNEGSKA (reference sequence). V trimming: 4 bases; J trimming: 4 bases; junction bases outside the gene matches: 5. The CDR3 is 13 residues long. The CDR3 DNA follows: TGCAGTGCTAAAACGGACAGGGTCTATGGCTACACCTTC. It codes for CSAKTDRVYGYTF.

Sample share makes this clonotype medium-sized (0.01 to 0.1%). CDR3 nucleotides: TGCAGCGTTCGGTGGTTTAGGGGGGAAGAGACCCAGTACTTC. Translating it yields CSVRWFRGEETQYF. This rearrangement joins TRBV29-1 to TRBJ2-5, with D perhaps given as TRBD1 or TRBD2 (6 bases each). The V gene lost 5 bases and the J gene lost 3 bases, with 16 bases spanning the gap. Germline CDR1 reads SQVTM; CDR2 reads ANQGSEA. The CDR3 is made up of 14 amino acids.

This clonotype was found many times. The chain employs TRBV28 and TRBJ2-1, with 8 bases identical to TRBD2. This CDR3 has 13 amino acids. The V gene's germline CDR1 is MDHEN and CDR2 SYDVKM. After removal of 8 bases from V and 2 bases from J, the junction contained 2 bases not matched to a gene. CDR3 amino acids: CASGLAPYNEQFF. The CDR3 nucleotides are TGTGCCAGCGGACTAGCACCCTACAATGAGCAGTTCTTC. Combining the CDR3 with reference TRBV28 and TRBJ2-1 gives the whole variable domain DVKVTQSSRYLVKRTGEKVFLECVQDMDHENMFWYRQDPGLGLRLIYFSYDVKMKEKGDIPEGYSVSREKKERFSLILESASTNQTSMYLCASGLAPYNEQFFGPGTRLTVL.

This clonotype was observed at least ten times. The chain joins TRBV4-1 to TRBJ2-4; 9 bases are shared with TRBD1. This CDR3 comprises 17 residues. The V segment lost 0 bases and the J segment 2 bases; nucleotides outside the gene matches: 5. The germline CDR1 and CDR2 sequences are MGHRA and YSYEKL. The CDR3 sequence is CASSQEGDRAPKNIQYF. The CDR3, as DNA: TGCGCCAGCAGCCAAGAGGGGGACAGGGCCCCCAAAAACATTCAGTACTTC.

This clonotype came up many times. This chain uses TRBV5-5 with TRBJ2-1, with D perhaps matching TRBD1 (6 bases). Germline V gives CDR1 SGHKS, CDR2 YYEKEE (reference sequence). This CDR3 region has 16 residues. The V gene lost 0 bases and the J gene lost 7 bases, with 17 bases spanning the gap. This chain's CDR3 is CASSLGGTPKGNEQFF. Here the CDR3 DNA reads TGTGCCAGCAGCTTGGGTGGGACACCCAAAGGGAATGAGCAGTTCTTC.

At least ten counts were recorded for this clonotype. The V and J genes are TRBV4-1 and TRBJ2-7; TRBD1 or TRBD2 may be the D gene (5 bases each). CDR3 length: 16 amino acids. V dropped 5 bases and J dropped 0 bases, with 17 bases sitting between them. Germline assignment: CDR1 MGHRA and CDR2 YSYEKL. CDR3 region: CASSRAPGRSSYEQYF. CDR3 nucleotide sequence: TGCGCCAGCAGCAGAGCTCCGGGACGCTCCTCCTACGAGCAGTACTTC.

The table lists this clonotype with a count of one. The chain employs TRBV18 and TRBJ2-3; 8 bases fit TRBD1. Per germline, CDR1 KGHSH and CDR2 LQKENI. This CDR3 has 17 residues. Germline trimming cut 4 bases from V and 7 bases from J; bases unmatched to any gene: 16. The CDR3 reads CASSLYRPGQGTYTQYF. For the CDR3, the DNA is TGTGCCAGCTCACTATACAGACCTGGACAGGGTACATATACGCAGTATTTT.

About this clonotype itself: A read error may account for a junction end that differs from germline. This chain joins TRBV29-1 and TRBJ1-5, with 9 bases that match TRBD1. This CDR3 region has 13 residues. Germline V gene lookup returns CDR1 SQVTM and CDR2 ANQGSEA. In nucleotides, the CDR3 is TGTAGCGTGGGACAGGGAGGGACTCACCCCCAGCATTTT. It specifies CSVGQGGTHPQHF.

Ten or more counts support this clonotype. This chain's CDR3 is CASSGSGTSGIYEQYF. The CDR3 DNA reads TGTGCCAGCAGCGGATCCGGGACTAGCGGGATCTACGAGCAGTACTTC. The chain has TRBV9 and TRBJ2-7; 13 nucleotides agree with TRBD2. This CDR3 has 16 amino acids. CDR1 is SGDLS and CDR2 is YYNGEE in the germline V gene. Germline trimming cut 3 bases from V and 3 bases from J; bases unmatched to any gene: 6.

This clonotype has just a few counts. The V gene is TRBV5-1, the J gene TRBJ1-2; no firm D call. CDR1 and CDR2 (germline): SGHRS, YFSETQ. The CDR3 runs 13 residues. Trimming took 4 bases from V and 4 from J, leaving 11 bases between them. For the CDR3, the DNA is TGCGCCAGCAGCGCCGGACCGACCTATGGCTACACCTTC. As protein: CASSAGPTYGYTF. Full variable domain (rest looked up from reference TRBV5-1 and TRBJ1-2): KAGVTQTPRYLIKTRGQQVTLSCSPISGHRSVSWYQQTPGQGLQFLFEYFSETQRNKGNFPGRFSGRQFSNSRSEMNVSTLELGDSALYLCASSAGPTYGYTFGSGTRLTVV.